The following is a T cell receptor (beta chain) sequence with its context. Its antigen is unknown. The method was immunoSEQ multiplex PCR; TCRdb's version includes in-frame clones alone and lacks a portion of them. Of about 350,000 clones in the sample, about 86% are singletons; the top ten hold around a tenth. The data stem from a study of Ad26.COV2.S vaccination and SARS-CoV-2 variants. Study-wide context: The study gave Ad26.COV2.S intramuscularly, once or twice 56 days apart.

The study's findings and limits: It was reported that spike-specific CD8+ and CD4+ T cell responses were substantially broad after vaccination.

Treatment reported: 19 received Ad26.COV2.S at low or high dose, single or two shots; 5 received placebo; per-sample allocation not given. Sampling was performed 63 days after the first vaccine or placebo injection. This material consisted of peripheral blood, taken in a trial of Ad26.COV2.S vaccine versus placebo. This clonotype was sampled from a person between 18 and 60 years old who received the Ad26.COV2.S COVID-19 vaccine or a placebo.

CDR3 amino acids: CASSFGGSQPQHF. In DNA, the CDR3 is TGTGCCAGCAGCTTTGGGGGCTCTCAGCCCCAGCATTTT. This sequence joins TRBV5-6 and TRBJ1-5; maybe TRBD1 (6 bases). Germline V gives CDR1 SGHDT, CDR2 YYEEEE. CDR3 length equals 13 residues. Trimming shortened V by 2 bases and J by 6 bases, and 9 bases separated the two germline ends.